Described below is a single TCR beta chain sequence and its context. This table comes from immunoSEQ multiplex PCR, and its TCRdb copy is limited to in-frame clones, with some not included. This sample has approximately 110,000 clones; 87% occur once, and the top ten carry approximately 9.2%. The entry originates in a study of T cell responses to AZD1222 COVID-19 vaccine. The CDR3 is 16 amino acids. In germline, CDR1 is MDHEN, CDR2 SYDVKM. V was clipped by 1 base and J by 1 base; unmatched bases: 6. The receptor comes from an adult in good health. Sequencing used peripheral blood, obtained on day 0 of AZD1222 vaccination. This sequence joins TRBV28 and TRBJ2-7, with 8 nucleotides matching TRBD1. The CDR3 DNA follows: TGTGCCAGCAGTTTATTGGCCGGGACAGGTTCCTACGAGCAGTACTTC. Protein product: CASSLLAGTGSYEQYF.